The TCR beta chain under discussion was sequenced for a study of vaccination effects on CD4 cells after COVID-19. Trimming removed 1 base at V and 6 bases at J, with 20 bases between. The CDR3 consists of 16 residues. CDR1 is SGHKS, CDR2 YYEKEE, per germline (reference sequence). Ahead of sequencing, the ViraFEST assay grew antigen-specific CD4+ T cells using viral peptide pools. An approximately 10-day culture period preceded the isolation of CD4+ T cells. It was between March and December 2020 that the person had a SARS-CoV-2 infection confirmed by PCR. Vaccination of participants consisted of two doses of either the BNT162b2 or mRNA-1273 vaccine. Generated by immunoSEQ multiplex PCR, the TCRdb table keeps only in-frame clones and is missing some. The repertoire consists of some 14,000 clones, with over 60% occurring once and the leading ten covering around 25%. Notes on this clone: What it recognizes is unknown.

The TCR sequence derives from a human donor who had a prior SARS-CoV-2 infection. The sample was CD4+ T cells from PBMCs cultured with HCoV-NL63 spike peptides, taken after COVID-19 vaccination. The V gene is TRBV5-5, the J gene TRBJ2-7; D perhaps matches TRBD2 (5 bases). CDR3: CASSLNVGDVGVEQYF. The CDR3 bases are TGTGCCAGCAGCTTGAACGTAGGTGACGTCGGGGTCGAGCAGTACTTC.